These 26 T cell receptor beta chains share one sample of origin, sequenced in a study of blood T cell repertoires in COVID-19. Assay used: immunoSEQ multiplex PCR; TCRdb lists only in-frame clones, some missing. The data hold about 72,000 clones, with about 90% observed a single time. Sequenced: peripheral blood. Receptors originate from a human donor in a cohort sampled during active COVID-19.

The V call is TRBV3-1 (or the pseudogene TRBV3-2), the J call TRBJ2-1, with 13 bases fitting TRBD2. From germline, CDR1 is LGHDT and CDR2 YNNKEL (reference sequence). V shed 4 bases, J shed 8 bases, and the junction held 8 bases outside the gene matches. The CDR3 runs to 16 residues. The CDR3 here is CASSPQTSGGSYEQFF. DNA of the CDR3: TGTGCCAGCAGCCCCCAGACTAGCGGGGGGTCCTATGAGCAGTTCTTC.

This chain joins TRBV3-1 (or the pseudogene TRBV3-2) and TRBJ2-7; 9 nucleotides align to TRBD1. In germline, CDR1 is LGHDT, CDR2 YNNKEL (reference sequence). With 5 bases clipped from V and 5 bases from J, the junction kept 7 bases outside the gene matches. The CDR3 consists of 14 residues. DNA for the CDR3: TGTGCCAGCAGCGTCTCGGACAGGGGACACGAGCAGTACTTC. It codes for CASSVSDRGHEQYF.

The CDR3 reads CASSVEGTGRQRGGTEAFF. The CDR3 nucleotides are TGTGCCAGCAGCGTAGAAGGGACAGGGCGTCAGAGAGGAGGGACTGAAGCTTTCTTT. The chain uses TRBV9 and TRBJ1-1, with 9 nucleotides matching TRBD1. J lost 5 bases, V lost 0 bases, and 17 bases had no gene match. The germline V gene has CDR1 SGDLS and CDR2 YYNGEE. The CDR3 consists of 19 residues. The variable domain in full, completed from reference TRBV9 and TRBJ1-1, reads DSGVTQTPKHLITATGQRVTLRCSPRSGDLSVYWYQQSLDQGLQFLIQYYNGEERAKGNILERFSAQQFPDLHSELNLSSLELGDSALYFCASSVEGTGRQRGGTEAFFGQGTRLTVV.

This clone came up a few times. The gene calls are TRBV7-4 and TRBJ2-7; possible D gene TRBD2, 5 bases. The germline V gene has CDR1 SGHVT and CDR2 SQSDAQ. The germline V and J ends were trimmed by 5 bases and 4 bases, with 21 bases remaining between them. The CDR3 contains 16 residues. CDR3 amino acids: CASSPPVGVSEYEQYF. Here the CDR3 DNA reads TGTGCCAGCAGCCCACCTGTCGGGGTTAGCGAATACGAGCAGTACTTC.

This clone came up a few times. The chain is built from TRBV2 and TRBJ1-4; D possibly corresponds to TRBD1 (5 bases). The germline CDR1 and CDR2 sequences are SNHLY and FYNNEI. The CDR3 runs to 13 residues. Trimming pared 4 bases from V and 7 bases from J, leaving 10 bases between. The CDR3 spells CASSGPGGEKLFF. The CDR3 nucleotides read TGTGCCAGCAGTGGTCCGGGGGGTGAAAAACTGTTTTTT. The full variable domain, with the rest looked up from reference TRBV2 and TRBJ1-4, is EPEVTQTPSHQVTQMGQEVILRCVPISNHLYFYWYRQILGQKVEFLVSFYNNEISEKSEIFDDQFSVERPDGSNFTLKIRSTKLEDSAMYFCASSGPGGEKLFFGSGTQLSVL.

The chain is built from TRBV5-1 and TRBJ1-1, with D possibly being TRBD1 (5 bases). V dropped 4 bases and J dropped 0 bases, with 13 bases sitting between them. The CDR3 extends over 15 amino acids. Germline V lookup: CDR1 SGHRS, CDR2 YFSETQ. The CDR3 sequence: CASSSSRQMNTEAFF. DNA of the CDR3: TGCGCCAGCAGCAGCTCGAGACAGATGAACACTGAAGCTTTCTTT.

This chain uses TRBV11-2 with TRBJ1-3; 8 bases fit TRBD1. Germline V CDR1 and CDR2: SGHAT, FQNNGV. The CDR3 is 16 residues long. Unmatched junction bases numbered 7, after V lost 4 bases and J lost 2 bases. The CDR3 is CASSSPDRAAGNTIYF. The CDR3 DNA sequence: TGTGCCAGCAGCTCTCCGGACAGGGCGGCTGGAAACACCATATATTTT.

The genes are TRBV7-2 and TRBJ2-7, with no clear D. V dropped 1 base and J dropped 0 bases, with 7 bases sitting between them. The CDR3 spans 14 residues. Looked up from germline, CDR1 is SGHTA and CDR2 is FQGNSA. DNA of the CDR3: TGTGCCAGCAGCTTAGTTGTCCTCTCCTACGAGCAGTACTTC. It is translated as CASSLVVLSYEQYF.

This clone appeared a few times. The junction departs from germline at one end; a sequencing error may be responsible. The chain employs TRBV7-7 and TRBJ2-2, with 8 positions matching TRBD2. The CDR3 covers 17 residues. Germline loops: CDR1 SSHAT, CDR2 FNYEAQ (reference sequence). Here the CDR3 DNA reads TGTGCTAGCAGCTTAGCGCTCCCCGGGAGGGCCCGCGGGGAGCTGTTTTTT. Translating it yields CASSLALPGRARGELFF.

This chain links TRBV5-1 with TRBJ2-1; 7 nucleotides align to TRBD1. CDR3 size: 13 residues. J lost 8 bases, V lost 0 bases, and 2 bases had no gene match. Germline V gives CDR1 SGHRS, CDR2 YFSETQ. CDR3 amino acids: CASSLGQGYEQFF. The CDR3, as DNA: TGCGCCAGCAGCTTGGGACAGGGCTATGAGCAGTTCTTC.

The chain couples TRBV3-1 (or the pseudogene TRBV3-2) to TRBJ2-5; 12 bases match TRBD2. Germline CDR1 LGHDT, CDR2 YNNKEL (reference sequence). V dropped 3 bases and J dropped 5; count of bases not matched to a gene: 7. This CDR3 is 16 amino acids long. This CDR3 reads CASSHGTSGREETQYF. Written as DNA, the CDR3 is TGTGCCAGCAGCCATGGGACTAGCGGGCGAGAGGAGACCCAGTACTTC.

The V call is TRBV29-1, the J call TRBJ1-2, with 10 bases that match TRBD1. This CDR3 is 17 amino acids long. Germline assignment: CDR1 SQVTM and CDR2 ANQGSEA. J gave up 7 bases and V 3 bases, and 17 bases lay outside the gene matches. The CDR3 reads CSVDLAGTGDLRGGYTF. CDR3 DNA: TGCAGCGTTGACCTCGCCGGGACAGGGGACCTAAGGGGTGGCTACACCTTC.

The rearrangement links TRBV18 to TRBJ2-3, with D possibly TRBD1 on 6 matching bases. CDR3 length: 14 amino acids. Trimming stripped 3 bases from V and 4 bases from J, with 11 bases between. CDR1 is KGHSH and CDR2 is LQKENI in the germline V gene. The CDR3 DNA sequence: TGTGCCAGCTCACCGGGCAGGGGCTCAGATACGCAGTATTTT. It codes for CASSPGRGSDTQYF.

The rearrangement links TRBV9 to TRBJ2-1; D perhaps matches TRBD2 (6 bases). The CDR3 sequence is 16 residues long. The ends were cut back, 4 bases at V and 4 bases at J, with 18 bases in the middle. Germline V gene data show CDR1 as SGDLS and CDR2 as YYNGEE. The DNA for the CDR3 is TGTGCCAGCAGCCCCCCCTCAGGGACTCTGTACAATGAGCAGTTCTTC. This codes for CASSPPSGTLYNEQFF.

This sequence joins TRBV20-1 and TRBJ1-2; D not resolved. The germline V gene encodes CDR1 DFQATT and CDR2 SNEGSKA (reference sequence). This CDR3 is built from 15 residues. Trimming pared 3 bases from V and 4 bases from J, leaving 18 bases between. As DNA, the CDR3 is TGCAGTGCTAGTCGGGTCCCCGGATACGGCTATGGCTACACCTTC. Its translation is CSASRVPGYGYGYTF.

The CDR3 DNA follows: TGTGCCAGCAGTCGAAGACAGGGAGATCAGCCCCAGCATTTT. This encodes CASSRRQGDQPQHF. V gene TRBV7-8 combines with J gene TRBJ1-5, with 7 nucleotides matching TRBD1. V dropped 6 bases and J dropped 5; count of bases not matched to a gene: 7. Germline V gives CDR1 SGHVS, CDR2 FQNEAQ. CDR3 length: 14 residues.

V usage is TRBV7-4 and J usage is TRBJ2-7; a weak D match, TRBD2 (6 bases). This CDR3 contains 19 residues. Trimming cost V 5 bases and J 5 bases, with 31 bases left between them. Germline-derived CDR1 and CDR2 are SGHVT and SQSDAQ. The CDR3 DNA reads TGTGCCAGCAGCCCCTTCTCGGTTACTTGCGGGGCGGGCCCGGACGAGCAGTACTTC. Translation: CASSPFSVTCGAGPDEQYF.

The table lists this clone with a few counts. The rearrangement joins TRBV18 to TRBJ1-5, with D perhaps matching TRBD1 (6 bases). Germline CDR1 and CDR2: KGHSH and LQKENI. This CDR3 comprises 16 residues. The V gene lost 3 bases and the J gene lost 4 bases, with 16 bases spanning the gap. Here the CDR3 DNA reads TGTGCCAGCTCACCGAAACAGGGAAACCCGAATCAGCCCCAGCATTTT. It yields the protein CASSPKQGNPNQPQHF.

By sample fraction, this clone is medium-sized. The same CDR3 arises from other DNA sequences in this sample as well. The chain has TRBV5-1 and TRBJ1-1, with a tentative D call TRBD1 (6 bases). Trimming left V 4 bases short and J 1 base short, with 8 bases between. This CDR3 spans 13 amino acids. Germline CDR1 reads SGHRS; CDR2 reads YFSETQ. This chain's CDR3 is CASSMTGNTEAFF. CDR3 nucleotides: TGCGCCAGCAGCATGACAGGGAACACTGAAGCTTTCTTT.

V is TRBV5-1 and J is TRBJ2-7; the match to TRBD1 covers 7 bases. Trimming cost V 6 bases and J 5 bases; bases outside gene matches: 8. Germline V gives CDR1 SGHRS, CDR2 YFSETQ. The CDR3 has 13 amino acids. The CDR3 loop reads CASMLQGRNEQYF. The CDR3 nucleotides are TGCGCCAGCATGTTACAGGGGCGGAACGAGCAGTACTTC.

The rearrangement links TRBV6-2 or TRBV6-3 to TRBJ1-4, with D possibly matching TRBD1 (6 bases). The germline V gene encodes CDR1 MNHEY and CDR2 SVGEGT. Trimming cost V 4 bases and J 4 bases, with 13 bases left between them. CDR3 size: 15 residues. Here the CDR3 reads CASSLRTANNEKLFF. The DNA for the CDR3 is TGTGCCAGCAGTTTGAGGACAGCAAATAATGAAAAACTGTTTTTT.

V is TRBV5-5 and J is TRBJ2-6; D gene ambiguous. The V and J ends lost 3 bases and 1 base respectively, with 8 bases between them. Germline-derived CDR1 and CDR2 are SGHKS and YYEKEE (reference sequence). This CDR3 has 15 residues. CDR3: CASSYRYSGANVLTF. In DNA, the CDR3 is TGTGCCAGCAGCTACCGGTATTCTGGGGCCAACGTCCTGACTTTC.

In its sample, this clone was seen once. This chain uses TRBV4-1 with TRBJ1-6; 8 nucleotides match TRBD1. V lost 0 bases and J lost 7; bases outside the gene matches: 2. The CDR3 contains 15 residues. The germline gives CDR1 MGHRA, CDR2 YSYEKL. The CDR3 nucleotides read TGCGCCAGCAGCCAAGACCGGGACAGGAATTCACCCCTCCACTTT. This translates into CASSQDRDRNSPLHF.

This rearrangement joins TRBV5-4 to TRBJ2-5, with TRBD1 as a possible D gene (6 bases). Germline CDR1 is SGHNT and CDR2 is YYREEE (reference sequence). V lost 4 bases and J lost 2, with 18 bases in between. This CDR3 region has 16 residues. The CDR3 protein is CASSAPYREGQETQYF. CDR3 nucleotides: TGTGCCAGCAGCGCCCCTTACAGGGAAGGACAAGAGACCCAGTACTTC.

The chain has TRBV28 and TRBJ1-1; possible D gene TRBD1, 5 bases. The CDR3 sequence is 14 residues long. Trimming removed 4 bases at V and 0 bases at J, with 9 bases between. Per the germline V gene, CDR1 is MDHEN and CDR2 is SYDVKM. The CDR3 DNA follows: TGTGCCAGCAGTTGGGGCAATATGAACACTGAAGCTTTCTTT. It translates to CASSWGNMNTEAFF.

This clone was observed once. The genes are TRBV30 and TRBJ1-5; D is undetermined. CDR3 size: 12 residues. V lost 1 base and J lost 4, with 5 bases in between. Looked up from germline, CDR1 is GTSNPN and CDR2 is SVGIG (reference sequence). As DNA, the CDR3 is TGTGCCTGGAGTGACATAAATCAGCCCCAGCATTTT. Translated: CAWSDINQPQHF.